Each of the 21 T cell receptor beta chains below was sequenced from the same sample in a study of molecular identifiers for immune sequencing clone quantification. TCRdb fed the PCR reads into MiXCR, producing one record per CDR3 protein. The table includes more than 250,000 distinct CDR3 sequences, about a fifth detected once. The sequencing input was naive CD8+ T cells from blood, with Jurkat cell RNA spiked in. Described subset: FACS-sorted CD8+CD4-CCR7+CD45RA+ naive T cells. These receptors originate from a human donor in good health. Some libraries in this study had Jurkat cell RNA spiked in.

Worth noting for this clonotype: This could be a read error, since a much larger clone is one nucleotide away. The chain is built from TRBV12-3 or TRBV12-4 and TRBJ2-3; D is possibly TRBD1 (6 bases). The germline V and J ends were trimmed by 7 bases and 2 bases, with 16 bases remaining between them. There are 15 residues in the CDR3. This chain's CDR3 is CASNFRQGNTDTQYF. The DNA of the CDR3 is TGTGCCAGCAATTTTCGGCAGGGGAACACAGATACGCAGTATTTT.

The table lists this clonotype with many counts. The rearrangement uses TRBV7-6 and TRBJ2-3; D remains ambiguous. Germline loops: CDR1 SGHVS, CDR2 FNYEAQ. This CDR3 contains 15 residues. Trimming shortened V by 5 bases and J by 2 bases, and 14 bases separated the two germline ends. This chain's CDR3 is CASSPPAGYTDTQYF. In DNA, the CDR3 is TGTGCCAGCAGCCCGCCTGCCGGTTACACAGATACGCAGTATTTT.

This clonotype was seen at least ten times. The gene calls are TRBV4-3 and TRBJ2-7; D not certain. V lost 0 bases, J lost 7 bases, and 10 bases lay in between. CDR1 is LGHNA, CDR2 YSLEER, per germline. The CDR3 extends over 13 amino acids. CDR3 nucleotide sequence: TGCGCCAGCAGCCAAGATGTAGGCCGGGAGCAGTACTTC. Residues: CASSQDVGREQYF.

This clonotype was detected only a few times. This rearrangement joins TRBV11-2 to TRBJ1-1; 8 nucleotides line up with TRBD1. The CDR3 spans 15 residues. Germline CDR1 is SGHAT and CDR2 is FQNNGV. V shed 5 bases and J 1 base; nucleotides not matched to a gene: 6. The CDR3: CASSGRDRTNTEAFF. In nucleotides, the CDR3 is TGTGCCAGCAGCGGCAGGGACAGGACGAACACTGAAGCTTTCTTT.

This clonotype has a count of ten or more. This rearrangement joins TRBV12-3 or TRBV12-4 to TRBJ2-3; 7 bases align to TRBD2. V was pared by 6 bases and J by 2 bases, with 8 bases of the junction left unmatched. CDR3 length: 15 residues. CDR3 residues: CASRGFAGDTDTQYF. In nucleotides, the CDR3 is TGTGCCAGCAGGGGTTTCGCGGGGGACACAGATACGCAGTATTTT.

Worth noting for this clonotype: A read error may be the cause here, since a much bigger clone is one base away. The rearrangement joins TRBV29-1 to TRBJ2-7, with TRBD1 as a possible D gene (6 bases). Germline lookup yields CDR1 SQVTM and CDR2 ANQGSEA. CDR3 length: 13 amino acids. The chain's CDR3 is CSVETGLHYEQHF. DNA for the CDR3: TGCAGCGTTGAAACAGGGCTCCACTACGAGCAGCACTTC.

CDR3 nucleotides: TGTGCCTGGGCCACTGGGCTAGATACGCAGTATTTT. Its protein is CAWATGLDTQYF. This sequence joins TRBV30 and TRBJ2-3; D remains ambiguous. Germline V gene data show CDR1 as GTSNPN and CDR2 as SVGIG (reference sequence). V lost 5 bases to trimming and J lost 5 bases, with 11 bases between them. The CDR3 runs 12 residues.

This clonotype was counted many times. The V gene is TRBV7-9, the J gene TRBJ2-7, with 12 bases that match TRBD1. There are 16 residues in the CDR3. Unmatched junction bases numbered 11, after V lost 5 bases and J lost 6 bases. In germline, CDR1 is SEHNR, CDR2 FQNEAQ (reference sequence). CDR3 nucleotide sequence: TGTGCCAGCAGCACCGTACCGGGACAGGGGGCGCCCGAGCAGTACTTC. It encodes CASSTVPGQGAPEQYF.

Many counts were recorded for this clonotype. The chain combines TRBV24-1 with TRBJ2-3, with TRBD1 as a possible D gene (6 bases). The germline CDR1 and CDR2 sequences are KGHDR and SFDVKD. This CDR3 comprises 14 residues. V was cut by 9 bases and J by 1 base, with 13 bases left in between. This CDR3 reads CATAQGPGTDTQYF. CDR3 DNA: TGTGCCACCGCTCAGGGGCCTGGCACAGATACGCAGTATTTT.

This clonotype was picked up a small number of times. V is TRBV4-1 and J is TRBJ2-7; D is ambiguous. Deletions cut 0 bases from V and 5 bases from J, with 8 bases between. This CDR3 comprises 13 residues. The germline V gene has CDR1 MGHRA and CDR2 YSYEKL. The CDR3: CASSQEKFHEQYF. The CDR3 DNA reads TGCGCCAGCAGCCAAGAAAAGTTCCACGAGCAGTACTTC.

This clonotype has more than one count but fewer than ten. This chain links TRBV10-3 with TRBJ2-7; D gene uncertain. This CDR3 has 13 residues. V was shortened by 0 bases and J by 1 base, with 4 bases between the two germline ends. In germline, CDR1 is ENHRY, CDR2 SYGVKD. The CDR3 DNA follows: TGTGCCATCAGTGAGTCTGCTTCCTACGAGCAGTACTTC. Its translation is CAISESASYEQYF.

This clonotype was seen ten or more times. The chain uses TRBV4-1 and TRBJ2-7; D gene unclear. Germline V gene sequence: CDR1 MGHRA, CDR2 YSYEKL. The CDR3 loop spans 13 amino acids. Trimming left V 5 bases short and J 0 bases short, with 8 bases between. The CDR3 nucleotides are TGCGCCAGCAGCGAACAGTTCTCCTACGAGCAGTACTTC. Its protein is CASSEQFSYEQYF.

There are many counts of this clonotype. The rearrangement uses TRBV20-1 and TRBJ2-3; a possible D gene is TRBD1 (6 bases). The germline V gene encodes CDR1 DFQATT and CDR2 SNEGSKA (reference sequence). The V end lost 1 base, the J end lost 2 bases, and 13 bases lay between the germline ends. The CDR3 spans 15 residues. The CDR3 nucleotides are TGCAGTGCTAGAGTATCGCAGGGGTACACAGATACGCAGTATTTT. It yields the protein CSARVSQGYTDTQYF.

This clonotype came up many times. The J gene is TRBJ2-7, the V gene TRBV4-3; 7 bases are a match to TRBD2. The V gene end was trimmed by 3 bases and the J gene end by 0 bases; junction bases not matched to a gene: 8. This CDR3 has 16 residues. CDR1 and CDR2 (germline): LGHNA, YSLEER. The CDR3 region is CASSQDASGTSYEQYF. As DNA, the CDR3 is TGCGCCAGCAGCCAGGACGCTAGCGGTACCTCCTACGAGCAGTACTTC.

This clonotype was observed many times. The chain combines TRBV7-9 with TRBJ1-4; D may be TRBD1 (5 bases). Germline assignment: CDR1 SEHNR and CDR2 FQNEAQ (reference sequence). V was pared by 5 bases and J by 6 bases, with 16 bases between. The CDR3 sequence is 15 residues long. The CDR3 is CASSARLGLDEKLFF. Here the CDR3 DNA reads TGTGCCAGCAGCGCCAGGTTGGGGCTTGATGAAAAACTGTTTTTT.

This clonotype came up many times. The chain links TRBV24-1 to TRBJ2-3, with unresolved D. The CDR3 length is 16 residues. V lost 2 bases, J lost 0 bases, and 11 bases lay in between. Germline V CDR1 and CDR2: KGHDR, SFDVKD. The CDR3 protein is CATSDSQTYSTDTQYF. The DNA of the CDR3 is TGTGCCACCAGTGATTCCCAGACCTATAGCACAGATACGCAGTATTTT.

This clonotype was recorded at least ten times. This rearrangement joins TRBV5-6 to TRBJ2-1; 11 positions match TRBD2. CDR1 is SGHDT, CDR2 YYEEEE, per germline. The CDR3 totals 14 residues. After removal of 4 bases from V and 7 bases from J, the junction contained 4 bases not matched to a gene. CDR3 residues: CASSPGLAVNEQFF. Written as DNA, the CDR3 is TGTGCCAGCAGCCCGGGACTAGCGGTAAATGAGCAGTTCTTC. The variable domain in full, completed from reference TRBV5-6 and TRBJ2-1, reads DAGVTQSPTHLIKTRGQQVTLRCSPKSGHDTVSWYQQALGQGPQFIFQYYEEEERQRGNFPDRFSGHQFPNYSSELNVNALLLGDSALYLCASSPGLAVNEQFFGPGTRLTVL.

In this sample, this clonotype turned up many times. This sequence joins TRBV28 and TRBJ2-3; D is possibly TRBD2 (5 bases). Germline assignment: CDR1 MDHEN and CDR2 SYDVKM. V was trimmed by 5 bases and J by 4 bases, leaving 19 bases between them. The CDR3 consists of 16 residues. The CDR3 region has the DNA TGTGCCAGCAGTATCCTGGGTGCGGGTGGGGCAGATACGCAGTATTTT. It specifies CASSILGAGGADTQYF.

The chain is built from TRBV19 and TRBJ1-5; TRBD1 matches at 9 bases. With V trimmed by 10 bases and J by 6 bases, 10 bases remained unmatched. The CDR3 extends over 14 amino acids. The V gene's germline CDR1 is LNHDA and CDR2 SQIVND (reference sequence). CDR3 sequence reads: CATETTGGPQPQHF. In nucleotides, the CDR3 is TGTGCCACCGAGACCACAGGGGGCCCTCAGCCCCAGCATTTT.

Comment on this clonotype: This clone may be a read error of a much larger clone one base away. The rearrangement links TRBV14 to TRBJ1-1; tentatively, D is TRBD1 (5 bases). CDR3 length: 15 residues. The germline V gene encodes CDR1 SGHDN and CDR2 FVKESK. In DNA form, the CDR3 reads TGTGCCAGCAGATTATCCGGGGCCCCGAACGCTGAAGCTTTCTTT. Its translation: CASRLSGAPNAEAFF.

Notes on this clonotype: A much larger clone lies a single base off, so this may be a read error. The CDR3 does not end in the conserved phenylalanine or tryptophan, so this is likely a read error. The chain uses TRBV12-3 or TRBV12-4 and TRBJ2-3; D tentatively fits TRBD1 or TRBD2 (5 bases each). The CDR3 runs to 15 residues. The ends were cut back, 10 bases at V and 2 bases at J, with 19 bases in the middle. The CDR3 region has the DNA TGTGCCACCAGACCCCCAGGGAGCTTCACAGATACGCAGTATCTT. This gives the protein CATRPPGSFTDTQYL.